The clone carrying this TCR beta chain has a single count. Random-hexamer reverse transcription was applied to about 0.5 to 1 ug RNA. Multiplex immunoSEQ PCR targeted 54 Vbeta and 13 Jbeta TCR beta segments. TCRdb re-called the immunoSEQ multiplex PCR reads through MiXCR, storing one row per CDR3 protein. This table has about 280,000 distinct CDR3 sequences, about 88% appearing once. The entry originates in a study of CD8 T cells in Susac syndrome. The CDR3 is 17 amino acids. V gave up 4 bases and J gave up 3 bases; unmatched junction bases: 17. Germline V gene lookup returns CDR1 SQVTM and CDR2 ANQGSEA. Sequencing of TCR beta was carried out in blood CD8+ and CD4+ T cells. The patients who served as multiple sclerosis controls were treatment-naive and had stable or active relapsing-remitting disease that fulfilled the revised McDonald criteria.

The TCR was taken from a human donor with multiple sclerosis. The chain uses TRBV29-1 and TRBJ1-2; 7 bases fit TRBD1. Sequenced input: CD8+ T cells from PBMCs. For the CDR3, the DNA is TGCAGCGTTGCCGGAAGAACCATGGACAGGCGATACTATGGCTACACCTTC. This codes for CSVAGRTMDRRYYGYTF.